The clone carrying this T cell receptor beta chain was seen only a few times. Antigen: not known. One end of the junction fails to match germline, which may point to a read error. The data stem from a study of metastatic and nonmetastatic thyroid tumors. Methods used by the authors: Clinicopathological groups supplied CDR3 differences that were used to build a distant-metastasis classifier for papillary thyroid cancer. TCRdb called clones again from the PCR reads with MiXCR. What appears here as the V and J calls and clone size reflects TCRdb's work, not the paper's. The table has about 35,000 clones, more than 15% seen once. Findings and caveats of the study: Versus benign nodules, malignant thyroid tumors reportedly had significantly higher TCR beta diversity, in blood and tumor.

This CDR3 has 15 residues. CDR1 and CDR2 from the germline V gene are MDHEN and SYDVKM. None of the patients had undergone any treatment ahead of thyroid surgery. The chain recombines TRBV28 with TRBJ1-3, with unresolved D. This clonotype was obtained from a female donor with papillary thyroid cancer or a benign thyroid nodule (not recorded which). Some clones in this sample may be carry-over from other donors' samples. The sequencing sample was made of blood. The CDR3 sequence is CAISLWTAYGNTIYF. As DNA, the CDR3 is TGTGCCATCAGTTTATGGACGGCTTATGGAAACACCATATATTTT.